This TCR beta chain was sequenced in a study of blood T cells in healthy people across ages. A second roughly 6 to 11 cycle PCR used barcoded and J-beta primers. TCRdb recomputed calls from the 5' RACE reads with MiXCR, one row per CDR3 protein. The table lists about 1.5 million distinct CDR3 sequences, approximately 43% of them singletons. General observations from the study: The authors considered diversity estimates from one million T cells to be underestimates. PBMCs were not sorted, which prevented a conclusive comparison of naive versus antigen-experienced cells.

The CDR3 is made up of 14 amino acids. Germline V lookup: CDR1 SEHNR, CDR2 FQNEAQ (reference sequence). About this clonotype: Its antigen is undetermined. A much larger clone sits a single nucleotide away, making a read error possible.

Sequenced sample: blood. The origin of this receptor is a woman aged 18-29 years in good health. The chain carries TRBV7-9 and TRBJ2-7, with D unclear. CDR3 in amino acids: CSSSLYPGSYEQYF. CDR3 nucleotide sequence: TGTTCCAGCAGCTTATATCCCGGATCCTACGAGCAGTACTTC.